Below, 23 T cell receptor beta chains from the same sample are listed, as sequenced in a study of T cells after yellow fever vaccination. MiXCR, applied by TCRdb to the 5' RACE reads, yields one record per CDR3 protein. The sample carries approximately 300,000 distinct CDR3 sequences, about 6.9% recorded once. This specimen consisted of PBMCs, obtained 35 to 50 days after the first yellow fever vaccination. The receptors stem from a young man who received the YFV17D yellow fever vaccine.

This clonotype was detected ten times or more. V and J are TRBV20-1 and TRBJ2-2; TRBD1 is a possible D gene (7 bases). Trimming took off 6 bases at V and 7 bases at J, with 12 bases between the two ends. The germline V gene has CDR1 DFQATT and CDR2 SNEGSKA (reference sequence). The CDR3 runs 12 residues. The CDR3 nucleotides read TGCAGTGCCGTCCAGGGGGGCGGGGAGCTGTTTTTT. Protein product: CSAVQGGGELFF.

The chain uses TRBV7-9 and TRBJ2-7, with TRBD1 matching 7 bases. The germline gives CDR1 SEHNR, CDR2 FQNEAQ (reference sequence). The CDR3 spans 16 residues. Trimming took 0 bases from V and 3 from J; bases not matched to a gene: 8. The CDR3 region is CASSLATGQANYEQYF. The DNA of the CDR3 is TGTGCCAGCAGCTTAGCGACCGGACAGGCTAACTACGAGCAGTACTTC.

The rearrangement joins TRBV20-1 to TRBJ2-1, with TRBD2 identical over 7 bases. The CDR3 spans 13 residues. CDR1 is DFQATT and CDR2 is SNEGSKA in the germline V gene (reference sequence). Trimming took 0 bases from V and 10 from J; bases not matched to a gene: 6. The CDR3 spells CSARDMGGVEQFF. The CDR3 coding sequence is TGCAGTGCTAGAGATATGGGGGGGGTAGAGCAGTTCTTC.

This clonotype was counted many times. This chain links TRBV5-1 with TRBJ1-1; D not certain. The germline CDR1 and CDR2 sequences are SGHRS and YFSETQ. V was pared by 3 bases and J by 4 bases, with 16 bases between. The CDR3 has 15 residues. The CDR3 DNA sequence: TGCGCCAGCAGCTCCTGGTCCTTGGGCTCCACTGAAGCTTTCTTT. This codes for CASSSWSLGSTEAFF.

This clonotype has a handful of counts. The chain is built from TRBV20-1 and TRBJ1-6; D is unclear. The CDR3 is made up of 16 amino acids. Per the germline V gene, CDR1 is DFQATT and CDR2 is SNEGSKA (reference sequence). The V end was cut by 0 bases, the J end by 0 bases, with 9 bases between. The CDR3 nucleotides are TGCAGTGCTAGAGATTTACGGAGCTCCTATAATTCACCCCTCCACTTT. It yields the protein CSARDLRSSYNSPLHF.

This clonotype was counted a few times. The J gene is TRBJ1-6, the V gene TRBV20-1; D remains ambiguous. CDR3 size: 14 residues. Germline assignment: CDR1 DFQATT and CDR2 SNEGSKA (reference sequence). Trimming took off 3 bases at V and 10 bases at J, with 16 bases between the two ends. The CDR3, as DNA: TGCAGTGCTAGTGACCGAAGGGAGCACTCACCCCTCCACTTT. It yields the protein CSASDRREHSPLHF.

The J gene is TRBJ2-3, the V gene TRBV18; D possibly matches TRBD1 or TRBD2 (7 bases each). Deletions cut 0 bases from V and 5 bases from J, with 15 bases between. The CDR3 runs to 16 residues. CDR1 KGHSH and CDR2 LQKENI come from the germline V gene. The CDR3 spells CASSPPTGSGGDTQYF. In nucleotides, the CDR3 is TGTGCCAGCTCACCACCGACAGGGTCGGGGGGAGATACGCAGTATTTT.

This clonotype appeared many times. The chain has TRBV10-3 and TRBJ2-3, with 10 bases identical to TRBD2. The V gene's germline CDR1 is ENHRY and CDR2 SYGVKD. This CDR3 has 14 amino acids. Trimming at V came to 3 bases and at J to 4 bases, leaving 1 base not matched to a gene. CDR3 protein: CAISDSGRPDTQYF. The CDR3 DNA reads TGTGCCATCAGTGATAGCGGGAGGCCAGATACGCAGTATTTT.

A few counts support this clonotype. This chain uses TRBV9 with TRBJ1-1; D unclear. The CDR3 contains 11 residues. Germline CDR1 and CDR2: SGDLS and YYNGEE. V lost 3 bases, J lost 7 bases, and 7 bases lay in between. DNA for the CDR3: TGTGCCAGCAGCGGAATGGGTGAAGCTTTCTTT. This codes for CASSGMGEAFF.

The sample holds many counts of this clonotype. J is TRBJ2-5 and V is TRBV23-1; no clear D. TRBV23-1 is marked as an open reading frame, function uncertain. The CDR3 loop spans 13 amino acids. Trimming pared 6 bases from V and 3 bases from J, leaving 11 bases between. The CDR3 protein is CASRRNQEETQYF. The CDR3 DNA reads as TGCGCCAGCAGACGGAACCAAGAAGAGACCCAGTACTTC.

This clonotype was found many times. CDR3 sequence (DNA): TGCGCCAGCAGTTCCACTCCGGGACAGGGGAGTGGCTACACCTTC. Translation: CASSSTPGQGSGYTF. V usage is TRBV5-1 and J usage is TRBJ1-2; the match to TRBD1 covers 10 bases. Germline CDR1 is SGHRS and CDR2 is YFSETQ. With 5 bases clipped from V and 7 bases from J, the junction kept 11 bases outside the gene matches. This CDR3 has 15 amino acids. Variable domain in full (rest from reference TRBV5-1 and TRBJ1-2): KAGVTQTPRYLIKTRGQQVTLSCSPISGHRSVSWYQQTPGQGLQFLFEYFSETQRNKGNFPGRFSGRQFSNSRSEMNVSTLELGDSALYLCASSSTPGQGSGYTFGSGTRLTVV.

This clonotype was picked up many times. CDR3 sequence reads: CSASRTGGGETQYF. DNA for the CDR3: TGCAGTGCTAGCAGGACAGGGGGTGGGGAGACCCAGTACTTC. The chain carries TRBV20-1 and TRBJ2-5, with TRBD1 identical over 10 bases. The CDR3 spans 14 residues. CDR1 and CDR2 (germline): DFQATT, SNEGSKA (reference sequence). V dropped 3 bases and J dropped 5; count of bases not matched to a gene: 6.

This clonotype was seen repeatedly, ten times or more. The chain uses TRBV30 and TRBJ1-6; D not certain. From germline, CDR1 is GTSNPN and CDR2 SVGIG (reference sequence). The CDR3 contains 12 residues. Trimming took 2 bases from V and 7 from J, leaving 6 bases between them. CDR3 bases: TGTGCCTGGAGTCCTCGGAATTCACCCCTCCACTTT. This codes for CAWSPRNSPLHF.

Worth noting for this clonotype: One base away lies a much larger clone, so this may be a sequencing read error. It is likely a read error, because the conserved phenylalanine at the end of the CDR3 is missing. The chain links TRBV4-1 to TRBJ2-5, with D tentatively TRBD2 (5 bases). This CDR3 comprises 11 residues. Germline V CDR1 and CDR2: MGHRA, YSYEKL. The V end was cut by 0 bases, the J end by 10 bases, with 6 bases between. The CDR3 nucleotides are TGCGCCAGCAGCCAAGAAAGCGGCCAGTACTCC. This translates into CASSQESGQYS.

This clonotype has just a few counts. CDR3 sequence reads: CSANPLSDNQPQHF. CDR3 nucleotides: TGCAGTGCTAACCCCTTGTCTGACAATCAGCCCCAGCATTTT. The chain combines TRBV20-1 with TRBJ1-5; no definite D call. The CDR3 spans 14 residues. CDR1 and CDR2 (germline): DFQATT, SNEGSKA (reference sequence). V was trimmed by 4 bases and J by 3 bases, leaving 13 bases between them.

In its sample, this clonotype was seen a few times. This chain connects TRBV25-1 to TRBJ2-5; the D is unclear. The CDR3 sequence is 13 residues long. Germline CDR1 MGHDK, CDR2 SYGVNS. V was trimmed by 4 bases and J by 0 bases, leaving 6 bases between them. The CDR3 DNA sequence: TGTGCCAGCAGTGCGCAGTACCAAGAGACCCAGTACTTC. It specifies CASSAQYQETQYF.

This clonotype was found many times. The chain has TRBV12-3 or TRBV12-4 and TRBJ2-3; D possibly matches TRBD1 or TRBD2 (5 bases each). This CDR3 is built from 14 residues. Trimming pared 6 bases from V and 8 bases from J, leaving 18 bases between. CDR3 nucleotides: TGTGCCAGCAGCTTCACTACTAGGGACGGTACGCAGTATTTT. Amino acids: CASSFTTRDGTQYF.

This chain uses TRBV28 with TRBJ2-3; D is undetermined. Germline-derived CDR1 and CDR2 are MDHEN and SYDVKM. The length of the CDR3 is 15 residues. Between the trimmed V and J ends, which lost 9 bases and 0 bases, there was a span of 16 bases. CDR3 DNA: TGTGCCAGTTCCGACGGAAGCCTTAGCACAGATACGCAGTATTTT. Its protein product is CASSDGSLSTDTQYF.

This clonotype has ten or more counts. This chain uses TRBV10-2 with TRBJ2-7; no firm D call. CDR1 and CDR2 from the germline V gene are WSHSY and SAAADI. Trimming left V 3 bases short and J 6 bases short, with 6 bases between. The CDR3 length is 11 residues. The CDR3, as DNA: TGCGCCAGCAGTGAAGGTAGCGAGCAGTACGTC. Its translation: CASSEGSEQYV.

This clonotype was counted many times. The J gene is TRBJ2-2, the V gene TRBV11-2, with D perhaps TRBD1 (5 bases). The V gene lost 2 bases and the J gene lost 1 base, with 11 bases spanning the gap. CDR1 and CDR2 (germline): SGHAT, FQNNGV. The CDR3 runs to 16 residues. CDR3 nucleotides: TGTGCCAGCAGCTTAATCCAGGGCCTGAACACCGGGGAGCTGTTTTTT. Its protein is CASSLIQGLNTGELFF.

This clonotype turned up a few times. The CDR3 region is CASTLPSGVAKNIQYF. In nucleotides, the CDR3 is TGTGCCAGTACCCTCCCTAGCGGGGTAGCCAAAAACATTCAGTACTTC. This chain uses TRBV19 with TRBJ2-4; 9 bases line up with TRBD2. The trim removed 7 bases at V and 0 bases at J, leaving 7 bases unmatched. Germline assignment: CDR1 LNHDA and CDR2 SQIVND (reference sequence). This CDR3 is 16 amino acids long.

This clonotype was seen a handful of times. The V and J genes are TRBV3-1 and TRBJ1-2; no firm D call. The CDR3 length is 14 residues. Trimming stripped 0 bases from V and 7 bases from J, with 12 bases between. Germline V CDR1 and CDR2: LGHDT, YNNKEL (reference sequence). The DNA of the CDR3 is TGTGCCAGCAGCCAAGATTGGAGGTCCGTTGGCTACACCTTC. It is translated as CASSQDWRSVGYTF.

The chain is built from TRBV28 and TRBJ2-2; D remains unclear. The CDR3 covers 12 residues. Germline V gene data show CDR1 as MDHEN and CDR2 as SYDVKM. Deletions cut 10 bases from V and 6 bases from J, with 12 bases between. In DNA form, the CDR3 reads TGTGCCATCGAGACACACCCCGGGGAGCTGTTTTTT. Residues: CAIETHPGELFF.